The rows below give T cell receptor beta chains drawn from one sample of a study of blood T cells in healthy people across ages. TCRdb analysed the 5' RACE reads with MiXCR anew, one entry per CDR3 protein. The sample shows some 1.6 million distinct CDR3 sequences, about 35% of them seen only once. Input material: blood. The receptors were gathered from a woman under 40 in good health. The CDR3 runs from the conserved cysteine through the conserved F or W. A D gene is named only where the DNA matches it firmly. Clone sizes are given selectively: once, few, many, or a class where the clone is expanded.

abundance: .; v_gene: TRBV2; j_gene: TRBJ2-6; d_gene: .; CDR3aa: CASSEGASGANVLTF; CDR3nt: TGTGCCAGCAGTGAAGGGGCCTCTGGGGCCAACGTCCTGACTTTC
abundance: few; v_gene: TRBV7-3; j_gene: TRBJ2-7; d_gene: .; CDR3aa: CASSLSGGSPYEQYF; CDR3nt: TGTGCCAGCAGCTTAAGTGGCGGGTCCCCGTACGAGCAGTACTTC
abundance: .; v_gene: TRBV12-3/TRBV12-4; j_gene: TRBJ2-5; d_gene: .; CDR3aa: CASSLAFSLGETQYF; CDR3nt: TGTGCCAGCAGTTTAGCGTTTTCTCTAGGGGAGACCCAGTACTTC
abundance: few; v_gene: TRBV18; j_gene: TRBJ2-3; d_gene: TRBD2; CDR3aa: CASSPRSGRTADTQYF; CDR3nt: TGTGCCAGCTCACCACGCAGCGGGAGGACAGCAGATACGCAGTATTTT
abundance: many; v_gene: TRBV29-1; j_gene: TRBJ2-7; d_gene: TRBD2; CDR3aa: CSVRGDFYEQYF; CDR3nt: TGCAGCGTTCGGGGGGATTTTTACGAGCAGTACTTC
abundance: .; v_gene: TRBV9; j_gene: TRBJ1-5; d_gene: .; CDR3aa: CASSVEGQGNQPQHF; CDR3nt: TGTGCCAGCAGCGTAGAAGGGCAGGGCAATCAGCCCCAGCATTTT
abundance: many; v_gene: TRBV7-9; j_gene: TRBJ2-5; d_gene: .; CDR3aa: CASQMGGNIETQYF; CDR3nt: TGTGCCAGCCAAATGGGCGGAAATATAGAGACCCAGTACTTC
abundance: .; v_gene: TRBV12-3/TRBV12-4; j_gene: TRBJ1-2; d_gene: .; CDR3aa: CASSLVERANYGYTF; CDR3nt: TGTGCCAGCAGTTTAGTTGAGAGGGCTAACTATGGCTACACCTTC
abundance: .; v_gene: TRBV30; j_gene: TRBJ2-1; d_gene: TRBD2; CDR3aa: CAWSVSFSLAGVPEQFF; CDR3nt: TGTGCCTGGAGTGTAAGTTTCTCCCTAGCGGGAGTCCCTGAGCAGTTCTTC
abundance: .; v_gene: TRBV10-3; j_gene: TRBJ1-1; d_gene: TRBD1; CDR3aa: CAIRVDRGHGTEAFF; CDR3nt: TGTGCCATCAGAGTCGACAGGGGGCACGGCACTGAAGCTTTCTTT
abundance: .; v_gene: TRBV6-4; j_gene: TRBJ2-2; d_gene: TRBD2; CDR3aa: CASTQREENTGELFF; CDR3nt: TGTGCCAGTACCCAGCGGGAGGAAAACACCGGGGAGCTGTTTTTT
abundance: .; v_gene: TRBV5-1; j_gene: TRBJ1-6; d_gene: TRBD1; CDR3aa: CASSPSGTGDPILNSPLHF; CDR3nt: TGCGCCAGCAGCCCATCCGGGACAGGGGATCCCATTCTTAATTCACCCCTCCACTTT
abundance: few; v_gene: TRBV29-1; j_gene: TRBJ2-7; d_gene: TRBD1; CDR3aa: CSVRDRGVSEQYF; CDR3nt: TGCAGCGTCCGGGACAGGGGGGTCTCCGAGCAGTACTTC
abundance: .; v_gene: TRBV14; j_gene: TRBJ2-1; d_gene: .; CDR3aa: CASSQVARRNEQFF; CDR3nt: TGTGCCAGCAGCCAAGTGGCACGGAGGAATGAGCAGTTCTTC
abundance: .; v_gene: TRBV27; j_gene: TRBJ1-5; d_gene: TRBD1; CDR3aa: CASSSRGLSNQPQHF; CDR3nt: TGTGCCAGCAGTTCGAGGGGGCTAAGTAATCAGCCCCAGCATTTT
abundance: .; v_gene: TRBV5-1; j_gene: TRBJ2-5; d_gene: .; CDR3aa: CASSLEGFETQYF; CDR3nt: TGCGCCAGCAGCTTGGAGGGCTTCGAGACCCAGTACTTC
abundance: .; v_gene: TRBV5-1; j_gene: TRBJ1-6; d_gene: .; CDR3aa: CASSTTGPENGPLHF; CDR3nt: TGCGCCAGCAGCACGACGGGTCCCGAAAACGGGCCCCTCCACTTT
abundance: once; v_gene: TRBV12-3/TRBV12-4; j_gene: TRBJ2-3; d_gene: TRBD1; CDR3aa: CASKKTGGITDTQYF; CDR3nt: TGTGCCAGCAAGAAGACAGGGGGCATCACAGATACGCAGTATTTT
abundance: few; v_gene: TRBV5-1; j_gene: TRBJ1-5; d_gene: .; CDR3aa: CASSLGFNNQPQHF; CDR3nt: TGCGCCAGCAGCTTGGGGTTTAACAATCAGCCCCAGCATTTT
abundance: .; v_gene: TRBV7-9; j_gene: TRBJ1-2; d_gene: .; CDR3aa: CASSLAKGSGYTF; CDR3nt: TGTGCCAGCAGCTTAGCGAAGGGCTCTGGCTACACCTTC
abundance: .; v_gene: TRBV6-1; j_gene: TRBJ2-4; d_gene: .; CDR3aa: CASSESPGNIQYF; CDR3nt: TGTGCCAGCAGTGAAAGTCCAGGGAACATTCAGTACTTC
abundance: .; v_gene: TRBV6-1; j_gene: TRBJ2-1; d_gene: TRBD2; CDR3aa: CASSRRWGGRSNEQFF; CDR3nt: TGTGCCAGCAGTAGACGGTGGGGCGGGAGGTCGAATGAGCAGTTCTTC
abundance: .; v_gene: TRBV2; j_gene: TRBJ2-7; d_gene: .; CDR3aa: CASILSSYEQYF; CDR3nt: TGTGCCAGCATTCTCTCCTCCTACGAGCAGTACTTC
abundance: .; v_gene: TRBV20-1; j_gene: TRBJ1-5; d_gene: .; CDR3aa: CSATKGDNGAAQHF; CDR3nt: TGCAGTGCCACAAAGGGAGACAATGGGGCGGCCCAGCATTTT
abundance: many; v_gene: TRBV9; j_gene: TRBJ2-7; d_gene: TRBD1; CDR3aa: CASSVGQSHSYEQYF; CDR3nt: TGTGCCAGCAGCGTGGGACAGTCACACTCCTACGAGCAGTACTTC
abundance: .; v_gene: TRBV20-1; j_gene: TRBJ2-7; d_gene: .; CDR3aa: CSASSPAGGLGGGQYF; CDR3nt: TGCAGTGCTAGCAGCCCCGCCGGAGGGTTGGGGGGCGGGCAGTACTTC
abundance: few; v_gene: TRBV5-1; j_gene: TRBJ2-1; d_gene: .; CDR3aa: CASSLAGGGRPDEQFF; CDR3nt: TGCGCCAGCAGCTTGGCCGGGGGTGGAAGACCGGATGAGCAGTTCTTC
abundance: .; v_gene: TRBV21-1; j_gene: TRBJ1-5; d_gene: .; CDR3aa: CASSSIGGLRVQPQHF; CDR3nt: TGTGCCAGCAGCTCGATTGGAGGTCTGAGGGTTCAGCCCCAGCATTTT
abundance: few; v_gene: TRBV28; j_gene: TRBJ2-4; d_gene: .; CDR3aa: CASSLFEGSAKNIQYF; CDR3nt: TGTGCCAGCAGTTTATTCGAGGGTAGCGCCAAAAACATTCAGTACTTC
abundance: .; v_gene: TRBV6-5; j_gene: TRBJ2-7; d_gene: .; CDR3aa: CASSYEYEGEQYF; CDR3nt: TGTGCCAGCAGTTACGAGTATGAGGGCGAGCAGTACTTC
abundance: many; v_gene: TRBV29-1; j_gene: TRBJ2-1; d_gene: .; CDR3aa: CSVELPAILNEQFF; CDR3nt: TGCAGCGTTGAACTTCCGGCTATCCTCAATGAGCAGTTCTTC
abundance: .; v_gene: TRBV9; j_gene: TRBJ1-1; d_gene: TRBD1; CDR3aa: CASSGGQEGTEAFF; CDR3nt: TGTGCCAGCAGCGGGGGACAGGAGGGGACTGAAGCTTTCTTT
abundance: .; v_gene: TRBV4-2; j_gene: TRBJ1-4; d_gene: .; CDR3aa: CASRRITGATNEKLFF; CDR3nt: TGTGCCAGCAGACGAATCACGGGAGCGACTAATGAAAAACTGTTTTTT
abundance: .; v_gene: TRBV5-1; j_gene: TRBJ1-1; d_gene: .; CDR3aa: CASSGADSWNTEAFF; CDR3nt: TGCGCCAGCAGCGGAGCAGATTCCTGGAACACTGAAGCTTTCTTT
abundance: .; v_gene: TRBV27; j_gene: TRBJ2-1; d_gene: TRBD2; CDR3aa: CASGFVAGGTSYNEQFF; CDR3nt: TGTGCCAGCGGTTTCGTGGCGGGAGGGACATCCTACAATGAGCAGTTCTTC
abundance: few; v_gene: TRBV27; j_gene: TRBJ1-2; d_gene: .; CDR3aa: CASSLAGAPGGYTF; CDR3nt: TGTGCCAGCAGTTTAGCGGGCGCCCCGGGCGGCTACACCTTC
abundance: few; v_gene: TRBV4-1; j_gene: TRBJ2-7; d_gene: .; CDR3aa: CASSQEVGEPYEQYF; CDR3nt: TGCGCCAGCAGCCAAGAGGTGGGGGAACCCTACGAGCAGTACTTC
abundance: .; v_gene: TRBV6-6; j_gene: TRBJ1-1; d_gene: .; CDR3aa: CASGGALQPEAFF; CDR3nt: TGTGCCAGCGGGGGGGCTCTACAACCTGAAGCTTTCTTT
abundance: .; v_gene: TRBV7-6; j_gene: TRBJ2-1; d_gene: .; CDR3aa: CASSLSSRRATCNEQFF; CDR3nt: TGTGCCAGCAGCTTGAGTAGCAGGAGGGCCACGTGCAATGAGCAGTTCTTC
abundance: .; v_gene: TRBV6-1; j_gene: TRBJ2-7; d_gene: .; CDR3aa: CASSEGSVVNEQYF; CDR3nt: TGTGCCAGCAGTGAAGGGTCTGTGGTGAACGAGCAGTACTTC
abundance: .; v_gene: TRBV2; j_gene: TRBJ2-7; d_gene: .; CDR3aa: CASSEALRGGYEQYF; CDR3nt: TGTGCCAGCAGTGAAGCGCTTCGAGGGGGTTACGAGCAGTACTTC
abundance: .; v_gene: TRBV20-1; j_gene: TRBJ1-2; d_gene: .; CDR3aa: CSAGRRDYGYTF; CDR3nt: TGCAGTGCCGGTAGACGGGACTATGGCTACACCTTC
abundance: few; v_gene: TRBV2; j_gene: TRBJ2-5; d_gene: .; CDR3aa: CASSPQKVSQETQYF; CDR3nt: TGTGCCAGCAGCCCCCAGAAGGTATCACAAGAGACCCAGTACTTC
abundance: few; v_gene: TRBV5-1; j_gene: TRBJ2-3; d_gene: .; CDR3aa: CASSLDTRSGDTQYF; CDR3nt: TGCGCCAGCAGCTTGGACACCCGAAGTGGAGATACGCAGTATTTT
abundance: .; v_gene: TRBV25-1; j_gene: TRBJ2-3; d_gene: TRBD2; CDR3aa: CASRPRGVKSKADTQYF; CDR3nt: TGTGCCAGCAGGCCCCGGGGGGTCAAATCAAAAGCGGATACGCAGTATTTT
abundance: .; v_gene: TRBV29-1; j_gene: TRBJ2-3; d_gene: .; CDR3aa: CSVGLVSSDTQYF; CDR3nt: TGCAGCGTTGGACTAGTTTCGTCAGATACGCAGTATTTT
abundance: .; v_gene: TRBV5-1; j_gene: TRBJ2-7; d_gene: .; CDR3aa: CASSLAVMLSYEQYF; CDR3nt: TGCGCCAGCAGCTTGGCTGTGATGCTATCCTACGAGCAGTACTTC